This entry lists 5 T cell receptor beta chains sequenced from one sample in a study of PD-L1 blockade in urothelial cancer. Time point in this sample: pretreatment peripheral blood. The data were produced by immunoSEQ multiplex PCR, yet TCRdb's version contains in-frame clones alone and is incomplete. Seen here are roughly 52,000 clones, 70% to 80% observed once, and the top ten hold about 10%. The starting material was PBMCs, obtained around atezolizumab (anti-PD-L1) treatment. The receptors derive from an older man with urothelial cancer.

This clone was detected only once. CDR3 DNA sequence: TGTGCCAGCAGCTTAAACAGGGTCCAAGAGACCCAGTACTTC. Amino acids: CASSLNRVQETQYF. V is TRBV11-2 and J is TRBJ2-5; a weak D match, TRBD1 (6 bases). The V and J ends lost 2 bases and 1 base respectively, with 8 bases between them. The CDR3 is 14 residues long. Germline V gives CDR1 SGHAT, CDR2 FQNNGV.

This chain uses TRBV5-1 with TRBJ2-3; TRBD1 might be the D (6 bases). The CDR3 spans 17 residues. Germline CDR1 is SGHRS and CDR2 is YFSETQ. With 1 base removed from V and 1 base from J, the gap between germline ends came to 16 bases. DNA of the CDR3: TGCGCCAGCAGCTTGCTTTGGGAAGGGGGTGGCACAGATACGCAGTATTTT. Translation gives CASSLLWEGGGTDTQYF.

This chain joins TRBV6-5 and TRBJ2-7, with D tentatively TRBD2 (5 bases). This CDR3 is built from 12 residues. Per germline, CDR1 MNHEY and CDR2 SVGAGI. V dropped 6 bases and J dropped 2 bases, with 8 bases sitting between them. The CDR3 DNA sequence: TGTGCCAGCAGCCCGAGGGCCTACGAGCAGTACTTC. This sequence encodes CASSPRAYEQYF.

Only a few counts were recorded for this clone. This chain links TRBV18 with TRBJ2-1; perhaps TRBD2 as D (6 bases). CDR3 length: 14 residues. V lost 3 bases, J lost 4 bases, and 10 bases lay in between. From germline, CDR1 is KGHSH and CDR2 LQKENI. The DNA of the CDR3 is TGTGCCAGCTCACCTGGGACTTTGTACAATGAGCAGTTCTTC. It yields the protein CASSPGTLYNEQFF.

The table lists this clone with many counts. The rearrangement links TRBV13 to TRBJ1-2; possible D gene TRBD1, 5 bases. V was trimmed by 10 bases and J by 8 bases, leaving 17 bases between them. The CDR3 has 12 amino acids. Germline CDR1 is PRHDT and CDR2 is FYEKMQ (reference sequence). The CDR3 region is CATTTGGGGYTF. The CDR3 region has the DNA TGTGCCACCACAACGGGGGGTGGGGGCTACACCTTC. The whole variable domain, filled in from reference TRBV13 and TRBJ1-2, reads AAGVIQSPRHLIKEKRETATLKCYPIPRHDTVYWYQQGPGQDPQFLISFYEKMQSDKGSIPDRFSAQQFSDYHSELNMSSLELGDSALYFCATTTGGGGYTFGSGTRLTVV.